Presented here are 28 T cell receptor beta chains from one specimen sequenced in a study of cytomegalovirus exposure and HLA in healthy donors. In the PCR, 60 Vbeta and 13 Jbeta primers were used. Libraries were prepared by immunoSEQ multiplex PCR; TCRdb keeps only in-frame clonotypes and omits some of them. The sample has around 180,000 clones, roughly three quarters seen once. The specimen sequenced was PBMCs. Receptors were obtained from a woman aged 50 to 65 in good health and CMV-seropositive.

The chain is built from TRBV5-1 and TRBJ2-5; 9 nucleotides align to TRBD2. Trimming at V came to 4 bases and at J to 5 bases, leaving 9 bases not matched to a gene. The CDR3 is 15 residues long. The germline V gene has CDR1 SGHRS and CDR2 YFSETQ. The CDR3 is CASSPLGRGGETQYF. The CDR3 DNA reads TGCGCCAGCAGCCCCTTAGGGCGGGGGGGCGAGACCCAGTACTTC.

The CDR3 DNA is TGTGCCACCAGCAGCGCCAGAATTAACTATGGCTACACCTTC. It translates to CATSSARINYGYTF. The chain links TRBV15 to TRBJ1-2; the D is unclear. V lost 3 bases and J 1 base, leaving 9 bases between the germline ends. CDR1 is LNHNV, CDR2 YYDKDF, per germline (reference sequence). This CDR3 region has 14 residues.

This chain's CDR3 is CASSLGVGEKAFF. The CDR3 DNA follows: TGTGCCAGCAGCTTGGGAGTTGGGGAGAAAGCTTTCTTT. The chain employs TRBV5-6 and TRBJ1-1; D unclear. The CDR3 totals 13 residues. From germline, CDR1 is SGHDT and CDR2 YYEEEE. V was shortened by 0 bases and J by 9 bases, with 12 bases between the two germline ends. The whole variable domain, filled in from reference TRBV5-6 and TRBJ1-1, reads DAGVTQSPTHLIKTRGQQVTLRCSPKSGHDTVSWYQQALGQGPQFIFQYYEEEERQRGNFPDRFSGHQFPNYSSELNVNALLLGDSALYLCASSLGVGEKAFFGQGTRLTVV.

CDR3 loop: CASSQLAGDLAKNIQYF. The CDR3 region has the DNA TGCGCCAGCAGCCAGCTAGCGGGGGATCTAGCCAAAAACATTCAGTACTTC. This chain joins TRBV5-1 and TRBJ2-4; 10 nucleotides agree with TRBD2. The junction had 7 bases not matched to a gene; V was cut back by 4 bases and J by 0 bases. Per germline, CDR1 SGHRS and CDR2 YFSETQ. This CDR3 has 17 residues.

The chain couples TRBV6-1 to TRBJ2-7; D remains unclear. The CDR3 is 12 amino acids. Trimming cost V 7 bases and J 3 bases, with 10 bases left between them. In germline, CDR1 is MNHNS, CDR2 SASEGT. CDR3 sequence: CASTLYSYEQYF. CDR3 nucleotide sequence: TGTGCCAGCACCTTATATAGCTACGAGCAGTACTTC.

The CDR3 spells CASSLGQNQGYTF. The CDR3, as DNA: TGTGCCAGCAGCTTAGGGCAGAATCAGGGCTACACCTTC. The chain combines TRBV7-2 with TRBJ1-2; D is unclear. Germline V gene lookup returns CDR1 SGHTA and CDR2 FQGNSA. V lost 1 base and J 8 bases, leaving 11 bases between the germline ends. CDR3 size: 13 residues.

DNA of the CDR3: TGTGCCAGCTCACCAGGAGCATTTCATCAGCCCCAGCATTTT. Translating it yields CASSPGAFHQPQHF. The chain joins TRBV18 to TRBJ1-5, with D uncertain. With 2 bases removed from V and 5 bases from J, the gap between germline ends came to 10 bases. The CDR3 loop spans 14 amino acids. Germline V gene lookup returns CDR1 KGHSH and CDR2 LQKENI.

A few counts support this clone. V gene TRBV23-1 combines with J gene TRBJ1-1; 8 nucleotides line up with TRBD1. TRBV23-1 is designated an ORF whose function remains uncertain. The ends lost 4 bases at V and 5 bases at J; junction bases unmatched: 9. The CDR3 sequence is 15 residues long. The CDR3 nucleotides read TGCGCCAGCAGTCTTACCCAGGGGGCTAATACTGAAGCTTTCTTT. This sequence encodes CASSLTQGANTEAFF.

This sequence joins TRBV6-1 and TRBJ1-1, with D possibly TRBD1 on 5 matching bases. V lost 8 bases and J 3 bases, leaving 13 bases between the germline ends. The length of the CDR3 is 13 residues. Germline loops: CDR1 MNHNS, CDR2 SASEGT. DNA for the CDR3: TGTGCCAGCTGTAGCAGGGCGGACACTGAAGCTTTCTTT. Translation: CASCSRADTEAFF.

This clone was seen a handful of times. This chain uses TRBV27 with TRBJ2-3, with 9 bases identical to TRBD2. The CDR3 consists of 14 residues. The V gene end was trimmed by 7 bases and the J gene end by 5 bases; junction bases not matched to a gene: 7. CDR1 MNHEY and CDR2 SMNVEV come from the germline V gene (reference sequence). The CDR3 coding sequence is TGTGCCAGCAAGAATAGCGGGGGAATAGATACGCAGTATTTT. As protein: CASKNSGGIDTQYF.

This chain uses TRBV5-4 with TRBJ2-7, with a tentative D call TRBD2 (6 bases). CDR1 is SGHNT, CDR2 YYREEE, per germline (reference sequence). CDR3 size: 15 residues. The V end lost 4 bases, the J end lost 1 base, and 15 bases lay between the germline ends. For the CDR3, the DNA is TGTGCCAGCAGCAGCCCGGGACTTTTATCCTACGAGCAGTACTTC. Translation gives CASSSPGLLSYEQYF.

The chain links TRBV10-3 to TRBJ1-1; 8 bases match TRBD1. The germline V gene encodes CDR1 ENHRY and CDR2 SYGVKD. Germline trimming cut 6 bases from V and 2 bases from J; bases unmatched to any gene: 5. This CDR3 comprises 14 residues. The CDR3 protein is CAIRAGGANTEAFF. The DNA of the CDR3 is TGTGCCATCAGAGCAGGGGGCGCAAACACTGAAGCTTTCTTT.

The CDR3 protein is CASSYLGIIEKLFF. The CDR3 bases are TGTGCCAGCAGTTACCTGGGCATAATTGAAAAACTGTTTTTT. V and J are TRBV6-6 and TRBJ1-4; D is unclear. Germline loops: CDR1 MNHNY, CDR2 SVGAGI (reference sequence). The V gene lost 2 bases and the J gene lost 7 bases, with 11 bases spanning the gap. The CDR3 sequence is 14 residues long.

In its sample, this clone was seen a few times. The rearrangement joins TRBV9 to TRBJ2-7; D perhaps matches TRBD2 (6 bases). The V gene lost 0 bases and the J gene lost 0 bases, with 7 bases spanning the gap. From germline, CDR1 is SGDLS and CDR2 YYNGEE. The CDR3 runs 14 residues. CDR3 loop: CASSVGGDSYEQYF. Written as DNA, the CDR3 is TGTGCCAGCAGCGTAGGGGGGGACTCCTACGAGCAGTACTTC.

The V call is TRBV7-3, the J call TRBJ2-7; 7 bases are shared with TRBD1. Germline-derived CDR1 and CDR2 are SGHTA and FQGTGA. This CDR3 has 17 residues. Trimming at V came to 1 base and at J to 2 bases, leaving 11 bases not matched to a gene. CDR3 in amino acids: CASSLRGNRGITYEQYF. As DNA, the CDR3 is TGTGCCAGCAGCTTAAGGGGGAACAGGGGAATCACCTACGAGCAGTACTTC.

The gene calls are TRBV4-1 and TRBJ1-5; weak D call: TRBD1 (6 bases). V lost 1 base and J 4 bases, leaving 8 bases between the germline ends. CDR1 and CDR2 (germline): MGHRA, YSYEKL. This CDR3 is built from 14 residues. CDR3 sequence: CASSQGTVNQPQHF. The CDR3 nucleotides are TGCGCCAGCAGCCAAGGGACAGTTAATCAGCCCCAGCATTTT.

In its sample, this clone was seen once. The J gene is TRBJ2-1, the V gene TRBV5-6, with a tentative D call TRBD2 (7 bases). V lost 5 bases, J lost 9 bases, and 12 bases lay in between. The germline gives CDR1 SGHDT, CDR2 YYEEEE. This CDR3 spans 12 amino acids. CDR3 bases: TGTGCCAGCAGGGGGGGGCAGGGTGAGCAGTTCTTC. Amino acids: CASRGGQGEQFF.

This chain links TRBV6-5 with TRBJ1-1; 7 nucleotides align to TRBD1. The CDR3 length is 15 residues. Trimming at V came to 4 bases and at J to 1 base, leaving 6 bases not matched to a gene. Germline V gene lookup returns CDR1 MNHEY and CDR2 SVGAGI. CDR3 DNA: TGTGCCAGCAGTTCGACAGGGTCACGGAACACTGAAGCTTTCTTT. It yields the protein CASSSTGSRNTEAFF.

This clone has just one count. This chain joins TRBV9 and TRBJ2-5; tentative D call: TRBD2 (5 bases). The CDR3 consists of 16 residues. Trimming stripped 0 bases from V and 4 bases from J, with 16 bases between. Germline lookup yields CDR1 SGDLS and CDR2 YYNGEE. DNA of the CDR3: TGTGCCAGCAGCGTAGAAGGAGCGGCGAATTCAGAGACCCAGTACTTC. It encodes CASSVEGAANSETQYF.

The chain couples TRBV30 to TRBJ1-6, with D uncertain. Germline V gene lookup returns CDR1 GTSNPN and CDR2 SVGIG (reference sequence). This CDR3 has 17 residues. V dropped 3 bases and J dropped 0 bases, with 15 bases sitting between them. DNA of the CDR3: TGTGCCTGGAGCGAGGACTTTTTGAGCTCCTATAATTCACCCCTCCACTTT. Amino acids: CAWSEDFLSSYNSPLHF.

This clone is a singleton in its sample. The J gene is TRBJ2-1, the V gene TRBV6-4; TRBD2 matches 7 bases. Trimming at V came to 10 bases and at J to 4 bases, leaving 10 bases not matched to a gene. CDR1 MRHNA and CDR2 SNTAGT come from the germline V gene. The CDR3 totals 14 residues. CDR3 sequence: CATLRAGDYNEQFF. The CDR3 bases are TGTGCCACCCTTAGGGCGGGGGATTACAATGAGCAGTTCTTC.

With respect to this clone: Distinct nucleotide sequences in the sample also encode this CDR3. The chain links TRBV9 to TRBJ2-7, with 10 bases aligning to TRBD1. Germline V gene sequence: CDR1 SGDLS, CDR2 YYNGEE. There are 14 residues in the CDR3. V was pared by 2 bases and J by 2 bases, with 1 base of the junction left unmatched. In DNA form, the CDR3 reads TGTGCCAGCAGCGTCGGACAGGGGGCCTACGAGCAGTACTTC. This translates into CASSVGQGAYEQYF.

The chain recombines TRBV5-1 with TRBJ2-1, with D perhaps TRBD1 (7 bases). The V end lost 2 bases, the J end lost 3 bases, and 24 bases lay between the germline ends. The CDR3 contains 19 residues. Germline CDR1 reads SGHRS; CDR2 reads YFSETQ. DNA of the CDR3: TGCGCCAGCAGCTTCTCTTTGCAGGGGGGCGGTCCCAGCTACAATGAGCAGTTCTTC. Translating gives CASSFSLQGGGPSYNEQFF.

As for this clone: The same CDR3 can be traced to other DNA sequences in this sample. The genes are TRBV12-5 and TRBJ2-2; 10 positions match TRBD1. The CDR3 runs 15 residues. CDR1 LGHNT and CDR2 FRNRAP come from the germline V gene. V shed 2 bases and J 7 bases; nucleotides not matched to a gene: 4. Here the CDR3 reads CASGLRQGAFGELFF. The CDR3, as DNA: TGTGCTAGTGGTTTGAGACAGGGGGCATTCGGGGAGCTGTTTTTT.

The V gene is TRBV7-9, the J gene TRBJ2-3; 8 nucleotides line up with TRBD1. Germline CDR1 and CDR2: SEHNR and FQNEAQ (reference sequence). J was trimmed by 4 bases and V by 3 bases; bases with no gene match: 9. CDR3 size: 16 residues. In DNA, the CDR3 is TGTGCCAGCAGCTTTGGATGGACAGGGAGCGCAGATACGCAGTATTTT. Amino acid sequence: CASSFGWTGSADTQYF.

The genes are TRBV9 and TRBJ1-1; tentative D call: TRBD1 (6 bases). This CDR3 has 15 amino acids. V was trimmed by 0 bases and J by 5 bases, leaving 14 bases between them. Germline lookup yields CDR1 SGDLS and CDR2 YYNGEE. CDR3 sequence reads: CASSVEGNRGTEAFF. The CDR3 DNA follows: TGTGCCAGCAGCGTAGAGGGCAATAGGGGGACTGAAGCTTTCTTT.

V and J are TRBV6-6 and TRBJ2-3; 9 nucleotides match TRBD2. The CDR3 sequence is 15 residues long. Germline CDR1 and CDR2: MNHNY and SVGAGI (reference sequence). Losses at the gene ends were 4 bases for V and 4 bases for J; bases not matched to a gene: 6. The CDR3, as DNA: TGTGCCAGCAGTTCGCGGGGGGGCCAGTCAGATACGCAGTATTTT. It translates to CASSSRGGQSDTQYF.

The chain carries TRBV7-3 and TRBJ2-2; D gene ambiguous. The ends were cut back, 5 bases at V and 5 bases at J, with 6 bases in the middle. Per the germline V gene, CDR1 is SGHTA and CDR2 is FQGTGA. The CDR3 is made up of 12 amino acids. CDR3 sequence (DNA): TGTGCCAGCAGCCCCGGGACCGGGGAGCTGTTTTTT. It specifies CASSPGTGELFF.